This TCR beta chain came from a study of blood T cell repertoires in COVID-19 (dated by TCRdb to 2018 to 2021). As for the study more broadly: The collaborator samples originated in the United States, Italy and Spain and spanned the acute and convalescent phases of COVID-19. The prospective study material was composed of cDNA or gDNA derived from T cells, B-cell-depleted T cells, or PBMCs. Subjects who had been exposed to COVID-19, were actively infected with it, or had recovered from it provided the deeply sampled blood TCRbeta repertoires that made up the dataset. The repertoires were made available in a free public database intended to serve as a resource for research on the immune response to SARS-CoV-2. Samples were obtained from the ongoing ImmuneRACE study (first 160 participants) and from 1,254 subjects provided by 6 global collaborators. A de-identified subject ID, COVID-19 status, age in years and sex were almost always included in the sample metadata. HLA class I and class II types, where available, came from metadata supplied by the sample provider rather than from assay-based typing. Results the study describes overall, beyond this receptor: Clinical and demographic metadata were provided uncurated, with the amount varying by source and participant.

On this clone: The clone's antigen remains unknown. One base away there is no much larger clone; base qualities are not given.

V is trimmed back by 6 bases and J by 0 bases, and the junction contains 4 bases that no gene match accounts for. The CDR3 sequence holds 15 residues, the cysteine and phenylalanine included. Only the CDR3 DNA is retained, 45 bases long and in frame from the first base. The germline V gene (reference sequence) supplies CDR1 SGHAT and CDR2 FQDESV. Participants in the prospective study were aged about 18 to 89 years, lived in over 20 United States geographic areas, and enrolled through a virtual design. In the prospective study, participants were assigned to cohorts based on the clinical history participants reported in a screening survey and a study questionnaire. Recovered participants in ImmuneRACE Cohort 3 were defined as having two consecutive negative NP/OP PCR tests, clearance from a healthcare professional, or resolution of symptoms. Each participant in the prospective study had whole blood, serum and a nasopharyngeal or oropharyngeal swab collected by mobile phlebotomists. Participants in the prospective study had the option to provide additional blood draws and questionnaires over an approximately two-month period. Before DNA extraction, blood samples from the prospective study were shipped at room temperature or frozen.

TCRbeta CDR3 regions were amplified from genomic DNA by means of the immunoSEQ Assay, a bias-controlled multiplex PCR. In the original analysis: The number of nucleated cells in each sample was estimated from the amplification of reference gene primers within the assay. To quantify the absolute abundance of each unique TCRbeta CDR3 rearrangement, sequence reads were collapsed and filtered. Productive Simpson clonality was computed per sample as the square root of Simpson's diversity index over productive rearrangements. Entries here come from immuneACCESS through TCRdb and include only in-frame sequences with V and J called. Some clones fail to appear in such tables; in the studies checked, an unresolved V gene covers under half of the shortfall, and the cause of the remainder is unknown. V and J calls and clone size follow that table, whereas D and trimming were derived from the DNA. The sample includes hundreds of thousands of clones, with approximately 86% observed a single time. 1.5% to 2% of the sample is in the top ten clones.

Sequencing was carried out using PBMCs or T cells enriched from blood (not recorded which). This sequence originates from a woman between 50 and 59 years old who had recovered from COVID-19. This sequence uses TRBV11-1 and TRBJ1-2; TRBD1 agrees with 10 junctional bases. CDR3 loop: CASRRGQGANYGYTF. The bases read TGTGCCAGCAGACGCGGACAGGGGGCTAACTATGGCTACACCTTC.